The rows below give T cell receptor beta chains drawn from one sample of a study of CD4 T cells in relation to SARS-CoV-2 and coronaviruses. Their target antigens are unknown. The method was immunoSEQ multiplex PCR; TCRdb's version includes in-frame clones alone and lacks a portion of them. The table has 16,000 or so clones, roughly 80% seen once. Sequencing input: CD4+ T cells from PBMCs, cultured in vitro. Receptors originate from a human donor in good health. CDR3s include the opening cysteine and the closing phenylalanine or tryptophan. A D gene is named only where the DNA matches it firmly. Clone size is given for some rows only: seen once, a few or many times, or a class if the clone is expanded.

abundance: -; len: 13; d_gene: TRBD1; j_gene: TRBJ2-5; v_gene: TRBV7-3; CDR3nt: TGTGCCAGCAGCTTGGACAGGGAAGAGACCCAGTACTTC; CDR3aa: CASSLDREETQYF
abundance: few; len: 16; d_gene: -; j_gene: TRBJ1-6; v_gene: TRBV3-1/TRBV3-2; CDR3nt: TGTGCCAGCAGCCATGAAGGGGCAGCCTTTAATTCACCCCTCCACTTT; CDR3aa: CASSHEGAAFNSPLHF
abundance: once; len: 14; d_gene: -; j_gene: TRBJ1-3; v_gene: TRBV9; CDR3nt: TGTGCCAGCAGCGTAGGGCTCTCTGGAAACACCATATATTTT; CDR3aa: CASSVGLSGNTIYF
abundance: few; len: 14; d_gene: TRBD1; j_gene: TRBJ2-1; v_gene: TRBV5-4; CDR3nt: TGTGCCAGCAGGCCAGGACAGGCTAACAATGAGCAGTTCTTC; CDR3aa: CASRPGQANNEQFF
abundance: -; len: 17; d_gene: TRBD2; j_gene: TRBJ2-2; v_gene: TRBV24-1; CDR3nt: TGTGCCACCAGGGCGAAAGCTAGCGGAGGTGGCACCGGGGAGCTGTTTTTT; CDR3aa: CATRAKASGGGTGELFF
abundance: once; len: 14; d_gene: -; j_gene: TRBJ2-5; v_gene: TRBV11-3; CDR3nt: TGTGCCAGCAGCCCAGCGGCAGCCCAAGAGACCCAGTACTTC; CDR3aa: CASSPAAAQETQYF
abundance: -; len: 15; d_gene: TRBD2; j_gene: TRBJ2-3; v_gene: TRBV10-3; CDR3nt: TGTGCCATCAGTGACCACGGACTAGCACATAATACGCAGTATTTT; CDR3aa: CAISDHGLAHNTQYF
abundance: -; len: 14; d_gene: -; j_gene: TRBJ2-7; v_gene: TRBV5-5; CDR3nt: TGTGCCAGCAGCTTGGTCGGGAACTCCTACGAGCAGTACTTC; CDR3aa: CASSLVGNSYEQYF
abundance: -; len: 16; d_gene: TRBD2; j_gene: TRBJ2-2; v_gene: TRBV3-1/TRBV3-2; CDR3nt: TGTGCCAGCAGCCGTAGCGGGAGGGATAACACCGGGGAGCTGTTTTTT; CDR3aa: CASSRSGRDNTGELFF
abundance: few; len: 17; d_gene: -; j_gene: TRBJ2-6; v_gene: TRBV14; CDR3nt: TGTGCCAGCAGCCAAATTCAGGGTTCCTCCGGGGCCAACGTCCTGACTTTC; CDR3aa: CASSQIQGSSGANVLTF
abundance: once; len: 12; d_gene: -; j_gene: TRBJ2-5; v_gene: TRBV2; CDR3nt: TGTGCCAGCAAATTGTCCGCGGAGACCCAGTACTTC; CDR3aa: CASKLSAETQYF
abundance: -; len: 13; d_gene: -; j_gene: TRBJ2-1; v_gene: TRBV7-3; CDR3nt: TGTGCCAGCAGCTTAAGTGCCCCGGGTGAGCAGTTCTTC; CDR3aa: CASSLSAPGEQFF
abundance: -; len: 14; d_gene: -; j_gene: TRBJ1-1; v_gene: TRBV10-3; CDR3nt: TGTGCCATCAGTCCCATGTCCCCGAACACTGAAGCTTTCTTT; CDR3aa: CAISPMSPNTEAFF
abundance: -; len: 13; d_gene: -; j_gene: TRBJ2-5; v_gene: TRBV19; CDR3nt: TGTGCCAGTAGTATCAGAGGCCCGGAGACCCAGTACTTC; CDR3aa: CASSIRGPETQYF
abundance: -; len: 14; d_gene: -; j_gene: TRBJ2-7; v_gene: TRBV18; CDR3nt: TGTGCCAGCTTGTCGGACAGATCAGCCTACGAGCAGTACTTC; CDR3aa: CASLSDRSAYEQYF
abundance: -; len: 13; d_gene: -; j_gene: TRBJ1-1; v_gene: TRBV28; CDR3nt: TGTGCCAGCATCGACGCACGGAACACTGAAGCTTTCTTT; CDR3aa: CASIDARNTEAFF
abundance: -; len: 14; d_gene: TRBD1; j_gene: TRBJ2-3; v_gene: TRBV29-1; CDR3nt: TGCAGCTTCCGGGACAGGGGGCTGACAGATACGCAGTATTTT; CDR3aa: CSFRDRGLTDTQYF
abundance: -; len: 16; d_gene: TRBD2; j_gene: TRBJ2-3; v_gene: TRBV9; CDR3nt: TGTGCCAGCAGCGTAGCGGCTAGCGGGAACACAGATACGCAGTATTTT; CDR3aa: CASSVAASGNTDTQYF
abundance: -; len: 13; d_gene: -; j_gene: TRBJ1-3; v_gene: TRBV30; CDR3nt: TGTGCCTGGAGTACATTCACTGGAAACACCATATATTTT; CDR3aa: CAWSTFTGNTIYF
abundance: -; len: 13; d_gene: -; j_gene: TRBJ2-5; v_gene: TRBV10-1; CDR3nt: TGCGCCAGCAGTGAGTCTCAAGGGGAGACCCAGTACTTC; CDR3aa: CASSESQGETQYF
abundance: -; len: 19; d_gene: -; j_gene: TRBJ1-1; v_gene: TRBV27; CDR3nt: TGTGCCAGCAGTTTATCGATCGCCAGGTCGGGGCGTGCGAAAACTGAAGCTTTCTTT; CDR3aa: CASSLSIARSGRAKTEAFF
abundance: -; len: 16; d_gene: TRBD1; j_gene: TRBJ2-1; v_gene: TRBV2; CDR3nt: TGTGCCAGCAGCGCCGGGACAGGGGGCGCCTACAATGAGCAGTTCTTC; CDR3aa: CASSAGTGGAYNEQFF
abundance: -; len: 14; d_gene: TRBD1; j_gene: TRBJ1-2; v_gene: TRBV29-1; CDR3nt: TGCAGCGTTCACCCGAGGGACAGTGGCTATGGCTACACCTTC; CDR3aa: CSVHPRDSGYGYTF
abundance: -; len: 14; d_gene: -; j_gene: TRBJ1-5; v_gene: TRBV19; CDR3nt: TGTGCCAGTAACACACAACGAGGCGGTACGCCCCAGCATTTT; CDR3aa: CASNTQRGGTPQHF
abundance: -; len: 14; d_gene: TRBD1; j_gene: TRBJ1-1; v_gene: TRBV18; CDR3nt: TGTGCCAGCTCACTAGCAGGGGGAAACACTGAAGCTTTCTTT; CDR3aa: CASSLAGGNTEAFF
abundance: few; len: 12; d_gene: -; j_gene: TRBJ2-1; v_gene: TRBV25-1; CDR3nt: TGTGCCAGCAGTGCGGCCGACAGTAAGAAGTTCTTC; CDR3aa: CASSAADSKKFF
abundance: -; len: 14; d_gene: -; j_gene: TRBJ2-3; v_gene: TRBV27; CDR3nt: TGTGCCAGCAGTTTAAATAGAGTGGCGGATACGCAGTATTTT; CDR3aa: CASSLNRVADTQYF
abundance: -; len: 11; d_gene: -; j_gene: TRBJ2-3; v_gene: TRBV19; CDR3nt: TGTGCCAGTTTGTTTATGGATACGCAGTATTTT; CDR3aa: CASLFMDTQYF
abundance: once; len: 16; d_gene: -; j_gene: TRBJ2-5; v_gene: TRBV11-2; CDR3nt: TGTGCCAGCAGCTTAGATTGGGTGACAGGCGAGAAGACCCAGTACTTC; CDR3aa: CASSLDWVTGEKTQYF
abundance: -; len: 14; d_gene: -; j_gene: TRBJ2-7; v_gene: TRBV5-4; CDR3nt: TGTGCCAGCAGCGGGGAGCTGACGGGGAACGAGCAGTACTTC; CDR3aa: CASSGELTGNEQYF
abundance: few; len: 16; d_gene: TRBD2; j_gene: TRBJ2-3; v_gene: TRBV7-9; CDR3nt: TGTGCCAGCAGCGCGGTCAGCGGAGCGGGGGCAGATACGCAGTATTTT; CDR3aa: CASSAVSGAGADTQYF
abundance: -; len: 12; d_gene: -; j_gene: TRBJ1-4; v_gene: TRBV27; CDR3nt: TGTGCCAGCAGTTCTGTCGGAGAAAAACTGTTTTTT; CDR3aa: CASSSVGEKLFF
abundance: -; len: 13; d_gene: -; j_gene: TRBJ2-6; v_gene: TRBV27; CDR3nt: TGTGCCAGCAGCTTAGCTGGGGCCAACGTCCTGACTTTC; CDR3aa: CASSLAGANVLTF
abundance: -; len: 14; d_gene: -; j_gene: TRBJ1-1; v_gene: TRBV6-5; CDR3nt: TGTGCCAGCAGCGCTACCCCGATGAACACTGAAGCTTTCTTT; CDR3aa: CASSATPMNTEAFF
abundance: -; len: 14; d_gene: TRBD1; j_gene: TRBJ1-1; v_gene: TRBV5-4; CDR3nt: TGTGCCAGCAGCCTCCCAGGGGGGAACACTGAAGCTTTCTTT; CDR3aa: CASSLPGGNTEAFF
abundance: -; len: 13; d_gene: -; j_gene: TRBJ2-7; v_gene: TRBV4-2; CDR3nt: TGTGCCAGCAGCCAAGAGGTAAGCTACGAGCAGTACTTC; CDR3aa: CASSQEVSYEQYF
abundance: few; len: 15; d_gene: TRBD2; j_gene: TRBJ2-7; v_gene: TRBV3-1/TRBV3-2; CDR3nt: TGTGCCAGCAGCCGTCTAGCGGGGAGCTCCTACGAGCAGTACTTC; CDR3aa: CASSRLAGSSYEQYF
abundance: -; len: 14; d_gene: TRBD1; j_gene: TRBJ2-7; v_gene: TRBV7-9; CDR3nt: TGTGCCAGCAGCTTCCCGGGACAGGGTATCGAGCAGTACTTC; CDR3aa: CASSFPGQGIEQYF
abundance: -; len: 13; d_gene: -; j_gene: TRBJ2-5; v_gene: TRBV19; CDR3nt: TGTGCCAGTAGTAGGAACAGCCAAGAGACCCAGTACTTC; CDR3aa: CASSRNSQETQYF
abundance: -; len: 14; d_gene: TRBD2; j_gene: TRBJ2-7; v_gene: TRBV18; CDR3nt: TGTGCCAGCTCACCGTGGCGGGAGGGCCGCGAGCAGTACTTC; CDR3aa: CASSPWREGREQYF
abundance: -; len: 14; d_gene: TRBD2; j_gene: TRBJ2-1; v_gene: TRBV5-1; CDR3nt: TGCGCCAGCAGCGTCGGGACTAGCAGGAATGAGCAGTTCTTC; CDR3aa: CASSVGTSRNEQFF
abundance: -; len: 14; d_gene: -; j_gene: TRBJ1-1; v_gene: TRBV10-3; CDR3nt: TGTGCCATCATACAGGGAGAAGGGAACACTGAAGCTTTCTTT; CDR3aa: CAIIQGEGNTEAFF
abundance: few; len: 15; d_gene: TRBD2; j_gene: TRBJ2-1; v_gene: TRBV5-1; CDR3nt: TGCGCCAGCAGCTTCCCTAGCGGGACATACAATGAGCAGTTCTTC; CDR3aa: CASSFPSGTYNEQFF
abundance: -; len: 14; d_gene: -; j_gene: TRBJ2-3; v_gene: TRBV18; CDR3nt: TGTGCCAGCTCACCTATTTATACTACAGATACGCAGTATTTT; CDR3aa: CASSPIYTTDTQYF
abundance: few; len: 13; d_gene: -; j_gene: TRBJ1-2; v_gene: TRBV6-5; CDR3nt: TGTGCCAGCTCGGACAGCCCCCTCGGGGGCTACACCTTC; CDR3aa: CASSDSPLGGYTF
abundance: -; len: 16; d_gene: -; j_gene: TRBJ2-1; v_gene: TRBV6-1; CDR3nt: TGTGCCAGCAGTGGACTACTGCGTGGCTCCTACAATGAGCAGTTCTTC; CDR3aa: CASSGLLRGSYNEQFF
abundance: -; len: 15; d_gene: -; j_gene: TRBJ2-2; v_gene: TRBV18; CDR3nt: TGTGCCAGCTCACCAGAGGCAGCGAACACCGGGGAGCTGTTTTTT; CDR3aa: CASSPEAANTGELFF
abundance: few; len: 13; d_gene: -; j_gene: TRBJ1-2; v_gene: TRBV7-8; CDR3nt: TGTGCCAGCAGCTACCAGGGACCTGGCGGCTACACCTTC; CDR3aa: CASSYQGPGGYTF
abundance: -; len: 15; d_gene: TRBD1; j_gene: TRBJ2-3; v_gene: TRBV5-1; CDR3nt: TGCGCCAGCAGCGAAGGACAGGGCTGGTCAGATACGCAGTATTTT; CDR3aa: CASSEGQGWSDTQYF
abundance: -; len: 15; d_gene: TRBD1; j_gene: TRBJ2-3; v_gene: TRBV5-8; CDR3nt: TGTGCCAGCAGGTCCGGGACAGAGTTCTTTTATACGCAGTATTTT; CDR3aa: CASRSGTEFFYTQYF
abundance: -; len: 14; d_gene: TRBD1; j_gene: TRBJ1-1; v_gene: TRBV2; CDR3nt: TGTGCCAGCACCCCCGGGACAGGGGGCACTGAAGCTTTCTTT; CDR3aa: CASTPGTGGTEAFF
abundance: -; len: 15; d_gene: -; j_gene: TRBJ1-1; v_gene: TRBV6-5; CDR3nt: TGTGCCAGCACCCGCCGGGGGATGAGGAACACTGAAGCTTTCTTT; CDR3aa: CASTRRGMRNTEAFF
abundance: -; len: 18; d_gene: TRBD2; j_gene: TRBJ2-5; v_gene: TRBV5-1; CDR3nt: TGCGCCAGCAGCTTGGGGACGCTAGCGGGAGACTACCAAGAGACCCAGTACTTC; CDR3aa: CASSLGTLAGDYQETQYF
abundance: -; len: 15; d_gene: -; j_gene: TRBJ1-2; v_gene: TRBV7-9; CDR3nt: TGTGCCAGCAGCGAGGACGGATCTGCTAACTATGGCTACACCTTC; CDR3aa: CASSEDGSANYGYTF
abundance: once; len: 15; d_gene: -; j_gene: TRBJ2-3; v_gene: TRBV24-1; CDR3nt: TGTGCCACCAGTGATTCGATGGTAGTGGCAGATACGCAGTATTTT; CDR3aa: CATSDSMVVADTQYF
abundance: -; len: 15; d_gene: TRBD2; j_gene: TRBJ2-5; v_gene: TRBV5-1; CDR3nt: TGCGCCAGCAGGGACGGGACTAGCGGGACCGAGACCCAGTACTTC; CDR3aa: CASRDGTSGTETQYF
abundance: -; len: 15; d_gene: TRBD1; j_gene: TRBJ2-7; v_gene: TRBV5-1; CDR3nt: TGCGCCAGCAGCGTTAAAGGGGGCCTTCTCTACGAGCAGTACTTC; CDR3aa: CASSVKGGLLYEQYF
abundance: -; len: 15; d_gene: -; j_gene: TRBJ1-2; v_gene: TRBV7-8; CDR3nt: TGTGCCAGCAGCTTGCCCCGTCGACAGAACTATGGCTACACCTTC; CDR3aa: CASSLPRRQNYGYTF
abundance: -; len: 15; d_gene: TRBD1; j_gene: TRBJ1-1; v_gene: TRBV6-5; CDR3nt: TGTGCCAGCAGTCCGTCCGACAGGGGCTACACTGAAGCTTTCTTT; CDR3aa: CASSPSDRGYTEAFF
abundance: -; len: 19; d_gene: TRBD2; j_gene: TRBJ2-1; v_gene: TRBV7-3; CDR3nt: TGTGCCAGCAGCCGGTCCTGGACTAGCGGGAGAGGATCCTACAATGAGCAGTTCTTC; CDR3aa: CASSRSWTSGRGSYNEQFF